This entry concerns a single T cell receptor beta chain. Looked up from germline, CDR1 is SGHNT and CDR2 is YYREEE (reference sequence). The CDR3 spans 15 residues. V dropped 0 bases and J dropped 2 bases, with 11 bases sitting between them. The data belong to a study of cytomegalovirus exposure and HLA in healthy donors. A multiplex PCR was run with 60 Vbeta primers and 13 Jbeta primers. Some clones are missing from TCRdb's copy, which holds only in-frame ones; the method was immunoSEQ multiplex PCR. This table has approximately 120,000 clones, approximately 85% appearing once. Sequenced: PBMCs. V usage is TRBV5-4 and J usage is TRBJ1-2, with D maybe TRBD1 (5 bases). The TCR comes from a woman aged 30 to 39 in good health and CMV-seropositive. The CDR3 nucleotides are TGTGCCAGCAGCTTGGAAGCAGGGTGGAACTATGGCTACACCTTC. Encoded protein: CASSLEAGWNYGYTF.